Following are 10 T cell receptor beta chains from one sample sequenced in a study of shared clonotypes between healthy human individuals. Clones were read by immunoSEQ multiplex PCR, and TCRdb kept only the in-frame ones, dropping some. The sample includes a few million clones, roughly 95% seen only once; the top ten take roughly 0.13%. Specimen: naive CD4+ T cells sorted from blood. This sample's subset: CD45RA+ positively selected. The receptor source for this set is a man aged 18-30 years in good health.

Comment on this clone: The sample carries other DNA sequences with the same CDR3. CDR3 nucleotides: TGTGCCAGCAGTGATGGAACTAGCTCCTACAATGAGCAGTTCTTC. This sequence encodes CASSDGTSSYNEQFF. The rearrangement uses TRBV2 and TRBJ2-1; D may be TRBD2 (5 bases). Germline CDR1 is SNHLY and CDR2 is FYNNEI. With 3 bases removed from V and 0 bases from J, the gap between germline ends came to 9 bases. The CDR3 covers 15 residues.

The chain combines TRBV6-5 with TRBJ1-5, with unresolved D. Germline V gives CDR1 MNHEY, CDR2 SVGAGI. CDR3 length equals 15 residues. V was clipped by 6 bases and J by 6 bases, with 18 bases between them. The CDR3 region is CASSRTGGSSQPQHF. CDR3 DNA sequence: TGTGCCAGCAGCCGGACGGGAGGGAGTAGTCAGCCCCAGCATTTT.

The rearrangement uses TRBV27 and TRBJ1-5, with a possible D match to TRBD1 (5 bases). This CDR3 contains 14 residues. Trimming removed 5 bases from V and 7 bases from J, with 15 bases in between. Germline V CDR1 and CDR2: MNHEY, SMNVEV (reference sequence). CDR3 sequence reads: CASSPNRSWQPQHF. CDR3 DNA sequence: TGTGCCAGCAGTCCAAACAGGAGTTGGCAGCCCCAGCATTTT.

The chain couples TRBV19 to TRBJ1-5; 10 bases are shared with TRBD1. The CDR3 sequence is 15 residues long. CDR1 is LNHDA and CDR2 is SQIVND in the germline V gene (reference sequence). After removal of 7 bases from V and 9 bases from J, the junction contained 12 bases not matched to a gene. The CDR3 DNA follows: TGTGCCAGTACCGCGAACGACAGGGGGCTTAGGCCCCAGCATTTT. Translation gives CASTANDRGLRPQHF.

As to this clone: The same CDR3 can be traced to other DNA sequences in this sample. V and J are TRBV7-8 and TRBJ2-7; D is possibly TRBD1 or TRBD2 (7 bases each). V dropped 3 bases and J dropped 2 bases, with 14 bases sitting between them. The CDR3 extends over 15 amino acids. Germline values: CDR1 SGHVS, CDR2 FQNEAQ. The CDR3 DNA follows: TGTGCCAGCAGCTTGAGCGGGACAGATCCCTACGAGCAGTACTTC. The encoded protein is CASSLSGTDPYEQYF. Based on the CDR3 plus reference TRBV7-8 and TRBJ2-7, the full variable domain is GAGVSQSPRYKVAKRGQDVALRCDPISGHVSLFWYQQALGQGPEFLTYFQNEAQLDKSGLPSDRFFAERPEGSVSTLKIQRTQQEDSAVYLCASSLSGTDPYEQYFGPGTRLTVT.

A remark on this clone: At the DNA level, this CDR3 is encoded by other sequences in the same sample as well. The gene calls are TRBV18 and TRBJ2-7; D perhaps matches TRBD1 (6 bases). The V and J ends lost 0 bases and 2 bases respectively, with 8 bases between them. This CDR3 is 14 amino acids long. Germline values: CDR1 KGHSH, CDR2 LQKENI. The CDR3 DNA is TGTGCCAGCTCACCACCGACAGGAACCTACGAGCAGTACTTC. Amino acid sequence: CASSPPTGTYEQYF.

This clone was found once. The V call is TRBV19, the J call TRBJ1-4, with 7 bases aligning to TRBD1. Germline assignment: CDR1 LNHDA and CDR2 SQIVND (reference sequence). This CDR3 contains 12 residues. V was pared by 7 bases and J by 15 bases, with 11 bases of the junction left unmatched. CDR3 region: CASNIRGVRVFF. The CDR3 region has the DNA TGTGCCAGTAACATCAGGGGGGTTCGGGTGTTTTTT. Filled out from reference TRBV19 and TRBJ1-4, the complete variable domain reads DGGITQSPKYLFRKEGQNVTLSCEQNLNHDAMYWYRQDPGQGLRLIYYSQIVNDFQKGDIAEGYSVSREKKESFPLTVTSAQKNPTAFYLCASNIRGVRVFFGSGTQLSVL.

This clone was seen a single time. The chain uses TRBV5-1 and TRBJ2-5; TRBD1 aligns across 7 bases. Germline assignment: CDR1 SGHRS and CDR2 YFSETQ. The J segment lost 0 bases and the V segment lost 2 bases, leaving 7 bases of the junction unmatched. This CDR3 is built from 16 residues. This CDR3 is CASSFTGQPYQETQYF. CDR3 coding DNA: TGCGCCAGCAGCTTTACGGGACAGCCGTACCAAGAGACCCAGTACTTC.

This chain uses TRBV6-6 with TRBJ2-1, with D possibly matching TRBD1 (5 bases). Trimming removed 10 bases from V and 8 bases from J, with 24 bases in between. The CDR3 length is 15 residues. Germline-derived CDR1 and CDR2 are MNHNY and SVGAGI (reference sequence). The CDR3 protein is CATGPASLQVYEQFF. The CDR3 bases are TGTGCCACCGGACCCGCATCGTTACAGGTCTATGAGCAGTTCTTC.

The CDR3 region has the DNA TGCGCCAGCAGCCTCATAACAGGGGGAGGCACTGAAGCTTTCTTT. Translated: CASSLITGGGTEAFF. V gene TRBV4-1 combines with J gene TRBJ1-1, with 8 bases lining up with TRBD1. CDR3 length: 15 amino acids. The V gene's germline CDR1 is MGHRA and CDR2 YSYEKL. J gave up 4 bases and V 4 bases, and 8 bases lay outside the gene matches.